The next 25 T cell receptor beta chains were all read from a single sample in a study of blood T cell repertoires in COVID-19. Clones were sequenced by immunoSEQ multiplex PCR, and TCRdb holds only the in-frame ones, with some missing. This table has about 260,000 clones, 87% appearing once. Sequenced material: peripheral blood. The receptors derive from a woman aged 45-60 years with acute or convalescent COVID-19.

The CDR3 spells CASSRGDSGYEQYF. For the CDR3, the DNA is TGTGCCAGCAGTAGAGGGGACAGCGGCTACGAGCAGTACTTC. The rearrangement joins TRBV27 to TRBJ2-7; 7 bases agree with TRBD1. Germline V gives CDR1 MNHEY, CDR2 SMNVEV (reference sequence). The CDR3 covers 14 residues. Trimming took 5 bases from V and 3 from J; bases not matched to a gene: 7.

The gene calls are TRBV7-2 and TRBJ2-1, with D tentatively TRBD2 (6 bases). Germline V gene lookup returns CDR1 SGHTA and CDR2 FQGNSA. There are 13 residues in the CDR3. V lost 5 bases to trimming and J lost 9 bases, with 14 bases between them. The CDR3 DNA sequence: TGTGCCAGCAGCCCCTTACGGGACTCTGAGCAGTTCTTC. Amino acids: CASSPLRDSEQFF.

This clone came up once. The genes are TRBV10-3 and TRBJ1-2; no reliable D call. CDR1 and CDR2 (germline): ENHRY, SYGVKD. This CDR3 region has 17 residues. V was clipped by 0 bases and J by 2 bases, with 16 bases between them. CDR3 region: CAISESRYQLRNYGYTF. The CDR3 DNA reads TGTGCCATCAGTGAGTCGCGGTACCAGCTAAGAAACTATGGCTACACCTTC.

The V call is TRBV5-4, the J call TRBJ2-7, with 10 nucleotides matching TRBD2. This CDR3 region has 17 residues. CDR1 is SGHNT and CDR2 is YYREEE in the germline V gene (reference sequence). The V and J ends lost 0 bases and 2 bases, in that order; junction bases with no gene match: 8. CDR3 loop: CASSLGASGGTTYEQYF. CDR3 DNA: TGTGCCAGCAGCTTGGGGGCTAGCGGGGGCACAACCTACGAGCAGTACTTC. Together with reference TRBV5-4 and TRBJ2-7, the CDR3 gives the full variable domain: ETGVTQSPTHLIKTRGQQVTLRCSSQSGHNTVSWYQQALGQGPQFIFQYYREEENGRGNFPPRFSGLQFPNYSSELNVNALELDDSALYLCASSLGASGGTTYEQYFGPGTRLTVT.

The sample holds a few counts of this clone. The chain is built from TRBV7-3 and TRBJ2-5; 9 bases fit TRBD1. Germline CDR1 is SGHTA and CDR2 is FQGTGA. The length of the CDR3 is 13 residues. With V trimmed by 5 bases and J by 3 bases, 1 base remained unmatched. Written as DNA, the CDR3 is TGTGCCAGCAGCCGGGACAGGGAAGAGACCCAGTACTTC. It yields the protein CASSRDREETQYF. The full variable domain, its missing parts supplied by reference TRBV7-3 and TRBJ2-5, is GAGVSQTPSNKVTEKGKYVELRCDPISGHTALYWYRQSLGQGPEFLIYFQGTGAADDSGLPNDRFFAVRPEGSVSTLKIQRTERGDSAVYLCASSRDREETQYFGPGTRLLVL.

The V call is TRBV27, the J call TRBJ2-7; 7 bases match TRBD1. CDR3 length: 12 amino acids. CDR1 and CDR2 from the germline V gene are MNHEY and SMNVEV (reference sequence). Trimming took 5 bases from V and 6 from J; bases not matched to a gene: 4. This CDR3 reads CASSPNRGEQYF. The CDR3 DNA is TGTGCCAGCAGTCCTAACAGGGGCGAGCAGTACTTC.

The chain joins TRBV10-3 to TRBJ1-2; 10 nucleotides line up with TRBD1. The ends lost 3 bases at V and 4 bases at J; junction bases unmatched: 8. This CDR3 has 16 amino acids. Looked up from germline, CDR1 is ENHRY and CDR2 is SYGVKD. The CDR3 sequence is CAISDSEGQGRYGYTF. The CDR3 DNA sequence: TGTGCCATCAGTGATTCCGAGGGACAGGGGCGCTATGGCTACACCTTC.

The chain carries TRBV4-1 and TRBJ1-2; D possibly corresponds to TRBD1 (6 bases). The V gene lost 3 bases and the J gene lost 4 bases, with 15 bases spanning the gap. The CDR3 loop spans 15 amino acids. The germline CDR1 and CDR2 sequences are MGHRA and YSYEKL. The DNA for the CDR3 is TGCGCCAGCAGCCATTCAGGGGTGCTCAGCTATGGCTACACCTTC. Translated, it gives CASSHSGVLSYGYTF.

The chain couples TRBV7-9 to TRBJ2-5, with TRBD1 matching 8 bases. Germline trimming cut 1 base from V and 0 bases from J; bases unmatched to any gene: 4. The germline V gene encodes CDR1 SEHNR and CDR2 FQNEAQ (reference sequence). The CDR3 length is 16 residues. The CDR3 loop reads CASSLGGTGNQETQYF. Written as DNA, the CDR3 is TGTGCCAGCAGCTTAGGCGGGACAGGTAACCAAGAGACCCAGTACTTC.

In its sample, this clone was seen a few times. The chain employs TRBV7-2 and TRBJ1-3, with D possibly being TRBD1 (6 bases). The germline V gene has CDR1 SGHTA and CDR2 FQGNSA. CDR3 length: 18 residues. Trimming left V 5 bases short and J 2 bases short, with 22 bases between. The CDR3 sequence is CASSARGGSGFAGNTIYF. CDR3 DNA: TGTGCCAGCAGCGCGAGGGGGGGCTCGGGATTTGCTGGAAACACCATATATTTT.

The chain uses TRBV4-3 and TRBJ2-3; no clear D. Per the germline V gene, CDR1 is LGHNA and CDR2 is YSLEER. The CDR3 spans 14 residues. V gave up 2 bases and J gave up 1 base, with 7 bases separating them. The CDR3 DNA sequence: TGCGCCAGCAGCCAACGTGGAGGCACAGATACGCAGTATTTT. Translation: CASSQRGGTDTQYF.

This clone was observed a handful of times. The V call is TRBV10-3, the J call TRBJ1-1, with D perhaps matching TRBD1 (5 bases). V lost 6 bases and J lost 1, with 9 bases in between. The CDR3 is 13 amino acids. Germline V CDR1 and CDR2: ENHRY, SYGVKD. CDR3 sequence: CAIRDTQNTEAFF. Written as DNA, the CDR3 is TGTGCCATCAGGGACACCCAGAACACTGAAGCTTTCTTT.

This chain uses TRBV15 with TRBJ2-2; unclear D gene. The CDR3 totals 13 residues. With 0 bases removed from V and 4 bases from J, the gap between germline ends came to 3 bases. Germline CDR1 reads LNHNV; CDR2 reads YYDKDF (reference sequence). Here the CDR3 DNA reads TGTGCCACCAGCAGAGACGGCACCGGGGAGCTGTTTTTT. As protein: CATSRDGTGELFF.

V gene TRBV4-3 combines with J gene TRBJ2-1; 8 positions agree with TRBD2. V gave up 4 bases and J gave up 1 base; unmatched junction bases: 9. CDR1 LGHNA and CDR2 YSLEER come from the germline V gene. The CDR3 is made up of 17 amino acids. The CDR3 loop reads CASSPLGSGSSYNEQFF. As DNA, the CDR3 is TGCGCCAGCAGCCCCCTCGGGAGCGGGAGTTCCTACAATGAGCAGTTCTTC.

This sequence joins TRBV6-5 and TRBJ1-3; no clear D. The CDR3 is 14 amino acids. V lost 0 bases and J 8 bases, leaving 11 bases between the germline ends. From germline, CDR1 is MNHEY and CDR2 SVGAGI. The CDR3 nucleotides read TGTGCCAGCAGTTACTCGGCAGACGGGGACACCATATATTTT. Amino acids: CASSYSADGDTIYF.

CDR3 coding DNA: TGTGCCACCGGACAGGGACTCCACACTCCTCGGGAGCAGTACTTC. The encoded protein is CATGQGLHTPREQYF. This chain joins TRBV24-1 and TRBJ2-7; 8 bases are a match to TRBD1. The CDR3 contains 15 residues. J was trimmed by 7 bases and V by 9 bases; bases with no gene match: 16. CDR1 and CDR2 from the germline V gene are KGHDR and SFDVKD.

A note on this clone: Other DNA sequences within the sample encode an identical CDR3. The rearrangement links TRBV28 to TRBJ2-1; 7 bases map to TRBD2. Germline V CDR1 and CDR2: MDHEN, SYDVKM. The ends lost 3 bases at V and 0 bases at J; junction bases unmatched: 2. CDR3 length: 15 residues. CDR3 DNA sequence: TGTGCCAGCAGTTTGGGGGGGAGCTCCTACAATGAGCAGTTCTTC. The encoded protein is CASSLGGSSYNEQFF.

CDR3 sequence: CASSVSGDARWETQYF. In nucleotides, the CDR3 is TGTGCCAGCAGCGTATCAGGGGACGCCCGGTGGGAGACCCAGTACTTC. This rearrangement joins TRBV9 to TRBJ2-5, with D possibly TRBD1 on 6 matching bases. The CDR3 runs 16 residues. V shed 1 base and J shed 5 bases, with 18 bases lying between them. CDR1 and CDR2 (germline): SGDLS, YYNGEE.

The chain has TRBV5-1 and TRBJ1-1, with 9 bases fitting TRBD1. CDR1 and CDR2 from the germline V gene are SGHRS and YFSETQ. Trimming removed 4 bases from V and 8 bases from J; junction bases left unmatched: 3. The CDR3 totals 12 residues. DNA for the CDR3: TGCGCCAGCAGCGGACAGGGGCGGGAAGCTTTCTTT. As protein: CASSGQGREAFF.

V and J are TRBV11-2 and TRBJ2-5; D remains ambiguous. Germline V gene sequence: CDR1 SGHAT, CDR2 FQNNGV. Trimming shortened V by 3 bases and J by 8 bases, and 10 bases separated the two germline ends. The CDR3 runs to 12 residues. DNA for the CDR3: TGTGCCAGCAGCTTTGGGCCGGCCACCCAGTACTTC. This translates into CASSFGPATQYF. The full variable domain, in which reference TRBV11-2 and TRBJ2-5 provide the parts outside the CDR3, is EAGVAQSPRYKIIEKRQSVAFWCNPISGHATLYWYQQILGQGPKLLIQFQNNGVVDDSQLPKDRFSAERLKGVDSTLKIQPAKLEDSAVYLCASSFGPATQYFGPGTRLLVL.

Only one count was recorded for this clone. The CDR3 loop reads CSGGGSYEQYF. CDR3 in DNA: TGCAGCGGCGGGGGATCCTACGAGCAGTACTTC. The V gene is TRBV29-1, the J gene TRBJ2-7, with 7 bases fitting TRBD2. With V trimmed by 7 bases and J by 1 base, 1 base remained unmatched. Germline V lookup: CDR1 SQVTM, CDR2 ANQGSEA. This CDR3 has 11 amino acids.

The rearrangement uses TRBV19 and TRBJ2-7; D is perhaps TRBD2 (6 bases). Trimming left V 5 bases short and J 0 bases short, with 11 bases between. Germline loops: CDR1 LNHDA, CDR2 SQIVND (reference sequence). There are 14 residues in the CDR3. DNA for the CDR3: TGTGCCAGTAGTGACGGGGGTAGCTCCTACGAGCAGTACTTC. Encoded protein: CASSDGGSSYEQYF.

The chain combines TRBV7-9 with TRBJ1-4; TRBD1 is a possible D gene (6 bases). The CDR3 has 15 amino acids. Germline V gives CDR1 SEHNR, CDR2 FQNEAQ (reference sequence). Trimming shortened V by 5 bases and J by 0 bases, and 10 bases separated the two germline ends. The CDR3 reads CASSPGQSTNEKLFF. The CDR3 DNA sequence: TGTGCCAGCAGCCCAGGACAGTCAACTAATGAAAAACTGTTTTTT.

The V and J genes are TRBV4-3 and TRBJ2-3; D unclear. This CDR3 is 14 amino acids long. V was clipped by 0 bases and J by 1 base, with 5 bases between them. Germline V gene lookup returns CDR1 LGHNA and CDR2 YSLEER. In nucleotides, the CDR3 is TGCGCCAGCAGCCAAGATAGTCGCACAGATACGCAGTATTTT. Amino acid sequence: CASSQDSRTDTQYF.

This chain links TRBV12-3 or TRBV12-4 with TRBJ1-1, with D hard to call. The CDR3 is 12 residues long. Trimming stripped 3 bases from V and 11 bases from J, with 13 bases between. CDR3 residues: CASSLGRDGAFF. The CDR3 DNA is TGTGCCAGCAGTTTGGGCCGCGACGGTGCTTTCTTT.